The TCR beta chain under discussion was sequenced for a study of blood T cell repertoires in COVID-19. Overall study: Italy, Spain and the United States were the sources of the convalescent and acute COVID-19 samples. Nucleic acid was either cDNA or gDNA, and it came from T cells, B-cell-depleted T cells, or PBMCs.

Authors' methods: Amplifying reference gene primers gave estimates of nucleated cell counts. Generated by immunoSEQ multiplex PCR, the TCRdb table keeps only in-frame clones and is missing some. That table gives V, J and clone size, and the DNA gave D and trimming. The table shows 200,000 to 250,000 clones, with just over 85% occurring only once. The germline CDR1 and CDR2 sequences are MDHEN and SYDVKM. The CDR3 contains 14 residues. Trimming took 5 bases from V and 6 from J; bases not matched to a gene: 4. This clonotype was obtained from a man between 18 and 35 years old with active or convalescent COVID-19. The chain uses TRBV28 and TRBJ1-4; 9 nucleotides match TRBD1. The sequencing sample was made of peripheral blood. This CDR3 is CASSQQGADEKLFF. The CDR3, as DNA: TGTGCCAGCAGTCAACAGGGGGCCGATGAAAAACTGTTTTTT.